Listed below are T cell receptor beta chains from one sample, sequenced in a study of blood T cell repertoires in COVID-19. Here immunoSEQ multiplex PCR was the method, and the copy in TCRdb shows in-frame clones only, minus some. The sample carries 190,000 or so clones, 80% to 90% recorded once. Material for sequencing was PBMCs or T cells enriched from blood (not recorded which). Source of these receptors: a woman younger than 45 who had been exposed to COVID-19. Both conserved end residues are part of each CDR3. The order of the fields is D gene, CDR3 length, V gene, clone size, J gene, CDR3 protein, CDR3 DNA. The D gene is left open where the match is weak. Rows give clone size only sometimes, using once, few, many, or a class for an expanded clone.

D gene: TRBD2
CDR3 length: 12
V gene: TRBV30
clone size: -
J gene: TRBJ2-7
CDR3 protein: CAWMGLSYEQYF
CDR3 DNA: TGTGCCTGGATGGGACTATCCTACGAGCAGTACTTC

D gene: TRBD1
CDR3 length: 14
V gene: TRBV5-5
clone size: -
J gene: TRBJ1-4
CDR3 protein: CASSLQGGGEKLFF
CDR3 DNA: TGTGCCAGCAGCTTACAGGGGGGCGGTGAAAAACTGTTTTTT

D gene: TRBD1
CDR3 length: 16
V gene: TRBV29-1
clone size: few
J gene: TRBJ1-2
CDR3 protein: CSVPGTGYLDSNGYTF
CDR3 DNA: TGCAGCGTTCCCGGGACAGGGTACTTGGACTCGAATGGCTACACCTTC

D gene: -
CDR3 length: 13
V gene: TRBV11-2
clone size: -
J gene: TRBJ1-1
CDR3 protein: CASSSREGLEAFF
CDR3 DNA: TGTGCCAGCAGCTCGAGGGAGGGTCTTGAAGCTTTCTTT

D gene: -
CDR3 length: 13
V gene: TRBV11-3
clone size: -
J gene: TRBJ1-1
CDR3 protein: CASSFRGNTEAFF
CDR3 DNA: TGTGCCAGCAGCTTTCGGGGGAACACTGAAGCTTTCTTT

D gene: TRBD2
CDR3 length: 17
V gene: TRBV7-2
clone size: -
J gene: TRBJ2-3
CDR3 protein: CASSSRRSGGAADTQYF
CDR3 DNA: TGTGCCAGCAGCTCGCGACGGTCGGGAGGGGCGGCAGATACGCAGTATTTT

D gene: -
CDR3 length: 14
V gene: TRBV6-5
clone size: -
J gene: TRBJ2-5
CDR3 protein: CASQEGSVPETQYF
CDR3 DNA: TGTGCCAGCCAGGAAGGGAGCGTTCCAGAGACCCAGTACTTC

D gene: TRBD1
CDR3 length: 15
V gene: TRBV4-2
clone size: -
J gene: TRBJ2-1
CDR3 protein: CASTLSDRGLNEQFF
CDR3 DNA: TGTGCCAGCACCCTATCGGACAGGGGGCTCAATGAGCAGTTCTTC

D gene: TRBD1
CDR3 length: 16
V gene: TRBV19
clone size: -
J gene: TRBJ1-1
CDR3 protein: CASSHFLATGYTEAFF
CDR3 DNA: TGTGCCAGTAGCCACTTCCTCGCGACAGGGTACACTGAAGCTTTCTTT

D gene: -
CDR3 length: 18
V gene: TRBV5-1
clone size: -
J gene: TRBJ2-2
CDR3 protein: CASSLAFYEDRNTGELFF
CDR3 DNA: TGCGCCAGCAGCTTGGCTTTTTACGAGGACAGAAACACCGGGGAGCTGTTTTTT

D gene: -
CDR3 length: 14
V gene: TRBV28
clone size: -
J gene: TRBJ2-2
CDR3 protein: CASSTQDGLGELFF
CDR3 DNA: TGTGCCAGCAGCACACAGGACGGTCTCGGGGAGCTGTTTTTT

D gene: -
CDR3 length: 12
V gene: TRBV2
clone size: -
J gene: TRBJ1-4
CDR3 protein: CASSDVAVELFF
CDR3 DNA: TGTGCCAGCAGTGACGTTGCGGTGGAACTGTTTTTT

D gene: -
CDR3 length: 16
V gene: TRBV11-3
clone size: -
J gene: TRBJ2-3
CDR3 protein: CASSSNQGRNTDTQYF
CDR3 DNA: TGTGCCAGCAGCTCTAACCAGGGTAGAAACACAGATACGCAGTATTTT

D gene: -
CDR3 length: 17
V gene: TRBV30
clone size: few
J gene: TRBJ2-1
CDR3 protein: CAWSQFKGDPTYNEQFF
CDR3 DNA: TGTGCCTGGAGTCAATTCAAAGGGGATCCGACCTACAATGAGCAGTTCTTC

D gene: -
CDR3 length: 13
V gene: TRBV3-1/TRBV3-2
clone size: -
J gene: TRBJ1-1
CDR3 protein: CASSVWEGPEAFF
CDR3 DNA: TGTGCCAGCAGCGTTTGGGAGGGCCCTGAAGCTTTCTTT

D gene: -
CDR3 length: 15
V gene: TRBV3-1/TRBV3-2
clone size: -
J gene: TRBJ2-3
CDR3 protein: CASSRPVGARDTQYF
CDR3 DNA: TGTGCCAGCAGCCGACCGGTGGGGGCACGAGATACGCAGTATTTT

D gene: -
CDR3 length: 11
V gene: TRBV10-2
clone size: -
J gene: TRBJ2-7
CDR3 protein: CASRSGYEQYF
CDR3 DNA: TGCGCCAGCAGATCAGGCTACGAGCAGTACTTC

D gene: -
CDR3 length: 15
V gene: TRBV7-2
clone size: -
J gene: TRBJ1-2
CDR3 protein: CASRSPREGSYGYTF
CDR3 DNA: TGTGCCAGCAGATCTCCTCGGGAGGGGTCCTATGGCTACACCTTC

D gene: -
CDR3 length: 12
V gene: TRBV29-1
clone size: -
J gene: TRBJ1-5
CDR3 protein: CSVQGGNQPQHF
CDR3 DNA: TGCAGCGTTCAGGGCGGCAATCAGCCCCAGCATTTT

D gene: TRBD2
CDR3 length: 16
V gene: TRBV18
clone size: -
J gene: TRBJ2-1
CDR3 protein: CASSLGNAGLVAEQFF
CDR3 DNA: TGTGCCAGCTCACTGGGAAACGCGGGACTAGTCGCTGAGCAGTTCTTC

D gene: TRBD1
CDR3 length: 16
V gene: TRBV30
clone size: -
J gene: TRBJ1-2
CDR3 protein: CAWSPRDRGLIYGYTF
CDR3 DNA: TGTGCCTGGAGCCCCCGGGACAGGGGGTTGATCTATGGCTACACCTTC

D gene: TRBD1
CDR3 length: 13
V gene: TRBV3-1/TRBV3-2
clone size: -
J gene: TRBJ1-2
CDR3 protein: CASSQQGAYGYTF
CDR3 DNA: TGTGCCAGCAGCCAGCAGGGGGCTTATGGCTACACCTTC

D gene: -
CDR3 length: 14
V gene: TRBV10-2
clone size: -
J gene: TRBJ1-2
CDR3 protein: CASRMDSPNYGYTF
CDR3 DNA: TGCGCCAGCAGAATGGACAGTCCTAACTATGGCTACACCTTC

D gene: TRBD2
CDR3 length: 16
V gene: TRBV11-2
clone size: -
J gene: TRBJ2-2
CDR3 protein: CASSLDRLAVTGELFF
CDR3 DNA: TGTGCCAGCAGCTTAGATCGCCTAGCGGTGACCGGGGAGCTGTTTTTT

D gene: TRBD1
CDR3 length: 14
V gene: TRBV11-2
clone size: -
J gene: TRBJ1-1
CDR3 protein: CASSFRQGRVEAFF
CDR3 DNA: TGTGCCAGCAGCTTTCGACAGGGTAGGGTTGAAGCTTTCTTT

D gene: TRBD1
CDR3 length: 12
V gene: TRBV30
clone size: once
J gene: TRBJ1-1
CDR3 protein: CAWTTGGAWAFF
CDR3 DNA: TGTGCCTGGACCACAGGGGGCGCTTGGGCTTTCTTT

D gene: TRBD1
CDR3 length: 15
V gene: TRBV4-1
clone size: -
J gene: TRBJ1-1
CDR3 protein: CASSPDRGRGTEAFF
CDR3 DNA: TGCGCCAGCAGCCCGGACAGGGGGCGAGGGACTGAAGCTTTCTTT

D gene: -
CDR3 length: 12
V gene: TRBV20-1
clone size: -
J gene: TRBJ2-5
CDR3 protein: CSASRRQETQYF
CDR3 DNA: TGCAGTGCTAGTCGGCGGCAAGAGACCCAGTACTTC

D gene: -
CDR3 length: 17
V gene: TRBV30
clone size: once
J gene: TRBJ2-3
CDR3 protein: CAWSVRRTSISTDTQYF
CDR3 DNA: TGTGCCTGGAGTGTACGCCGGACAAGTATCAGCACAGATACGCAGTATTTT

D gene: TRBD1
CDR3 length: 14
V gene: TRBV5-1
clone size: -
J gene: TRBJ2-4
CDR3 protein: CASRDRGVGNIQYF
CDR3 DNA: TGCGCCAGCAGGGACAGGGGAGTGGGAAACATTCAGTACTTC

D gene: TRBD1
CDR3 length: 11
V gene: TRBV10-3
clone size: -
J gene: TRBJ1-2
CDR3 protein: CAISRTGGYTF
CDR3 DNA: TGTGCCATCAGTCGGACAGGAGGCTACACCTTC

D gene: TRBD1
CDR3 length: 15
V gene: TRBV20-1
clone size: once
J gene: TRBJ2-7
CDR3 protein: CSASRNDRGIYEQYF
CDR3 DNA: TGCAGTGCTAGTCGCAACGACAGGGGAATCTACGAGCAGTACTTC

D gene: -
CDR3 length: 14
V gene: TRBV27
clone size: few
J gene: TRBJ1-1
CDR3 protein: CASSLRGTNTEAFF
CDR3 DNA: TGTGCCAGCAGTCTTCGGGGGACGAACACTGAAGCTTTCTTT

D gene: -
CDR3 length: 14
V gene: TRBV7-3
clone size: once
J gene: TRBJ1-1
CDR3 protein: CASSLAGERTEAFF
CDR3 DNA: TGTGCCAGCAGCTTAGCGGGTGAACGCACTGAAGCTTTCTTT

D gene: TRBD1
CDR3 length: 17
V gene: TRBV4-2
clone size: -
J gene: TRBJ2-1
CDR3 protein: CASSQEVGTGRNNEQFF
CDR3 DNA: TGTGCCAGCAGCCAAGAGGTCGGGACAGGGAGGAACAATGAGCAGTTCTTC

D gene: -
CDR3 length: 11
V gene: TRBV2
clone size: -
J gene: TRBJ1-2
CDR3 protein: CASRGSAKGFF
CDR3 DNA: TGTGCCAGCCGCGGCAGCGCAAAAGGATTCTTC

D gene: -
CDR3 length: 17
V gene: TRBV24-1
clone size: -
J gene: TRBJ2-6
CDR3 protein: CATSDSTRISGANVLTF
CDR3 DNA: TGTGCCACCAGTGATTCGACACGGATCTCTGGGGCCAACGTCCTGACTTTC